This record looks at one T cell receptor (beta chain) sequence and its context. The entry originates in a study of blood T cell repertoires in COVID-19. Study-wide context: Donors in the United States, Italy and Spain gave samples during acute or convalescent COVID-19.

This CDR3 spans 16 amino acids. In the study's own analysis: Researchers report that nucleated cell counts were estimated from reference gene primer amplification. Assay used: immunoSEQ multiplex PCR; TCRdb lists only in-frame clones, some missing. V, J and clone size derive from that table, while D and trimming were established from the DNA sequence. Of 25,000 to 30,000 clones in the sample, around 92% were seen once. The genes are TRBV21-1 and TRBJ1-1. TRBV21-1 is a listed pseudogene. This TCR derives from a man in his fifties with active COVID-19. The source material was peripheral blood. The CDR3 sequence: CASSKALERLGTEAFF. DNA for the CDR3: TGTGCCAGCAGCAAAGCCTTGGAGCGATTAGGCACTGAAGCTTTCTTT.